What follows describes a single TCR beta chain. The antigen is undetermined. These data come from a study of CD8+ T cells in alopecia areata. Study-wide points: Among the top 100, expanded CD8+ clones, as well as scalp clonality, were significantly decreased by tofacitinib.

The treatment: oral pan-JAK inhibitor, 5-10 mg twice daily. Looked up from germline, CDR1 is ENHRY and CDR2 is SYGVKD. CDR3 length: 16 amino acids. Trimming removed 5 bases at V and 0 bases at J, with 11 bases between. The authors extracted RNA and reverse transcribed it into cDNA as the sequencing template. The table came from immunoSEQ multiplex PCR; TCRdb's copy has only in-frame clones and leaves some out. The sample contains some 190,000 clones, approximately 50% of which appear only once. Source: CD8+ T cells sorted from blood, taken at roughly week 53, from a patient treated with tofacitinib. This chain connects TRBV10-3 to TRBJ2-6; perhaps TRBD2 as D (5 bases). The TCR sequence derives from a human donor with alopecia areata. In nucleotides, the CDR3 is TGTGCCATCAGTAGCGCCGGGAACTCTGGGGCCAACGTCCTGACTTTC. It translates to CAISSAGNSGANVLTF.